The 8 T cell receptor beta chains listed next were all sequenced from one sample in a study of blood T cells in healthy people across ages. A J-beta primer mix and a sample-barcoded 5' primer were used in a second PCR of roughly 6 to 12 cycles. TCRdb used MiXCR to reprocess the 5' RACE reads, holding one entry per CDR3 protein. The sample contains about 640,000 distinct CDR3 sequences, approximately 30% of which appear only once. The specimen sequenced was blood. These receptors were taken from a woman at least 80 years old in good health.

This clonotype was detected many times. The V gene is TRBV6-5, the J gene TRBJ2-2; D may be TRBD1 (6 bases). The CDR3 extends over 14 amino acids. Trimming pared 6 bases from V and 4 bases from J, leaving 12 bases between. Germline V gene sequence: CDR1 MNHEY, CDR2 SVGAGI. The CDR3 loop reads CASRQGLITGELFF. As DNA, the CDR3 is TGTGCCAGCAGGCAGGGGCTAATCACCGGGGAGCTGTTTTTT.

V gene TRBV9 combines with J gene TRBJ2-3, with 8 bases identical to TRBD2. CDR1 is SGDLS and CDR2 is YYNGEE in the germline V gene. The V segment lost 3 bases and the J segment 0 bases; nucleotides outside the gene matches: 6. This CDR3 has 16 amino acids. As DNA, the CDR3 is TGTGCCAGCAGCGCCAGCGGGAGCTCTAGCACAGATACGCAGTATTTT. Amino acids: CASSASGSSSTDTQYF.

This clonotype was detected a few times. CDR3 residues: CASSQGGGGGYGYTF. CDR3 coding DNA: TGTGCCAGCAGCCAAGGGGGAGGCGGGGGCTATGGCTACACCTTC. The chain combines TRBV6-1 with TRBJ1-2; tentatively, D is TRBD1 (6 bases). The germline V gene encodes CDR1 MNHNS and CDR2 SASEGT. There are 15 residues in the CDR3. V was clipped by 6 bases and J by 4 bases, with 18 bases between them.

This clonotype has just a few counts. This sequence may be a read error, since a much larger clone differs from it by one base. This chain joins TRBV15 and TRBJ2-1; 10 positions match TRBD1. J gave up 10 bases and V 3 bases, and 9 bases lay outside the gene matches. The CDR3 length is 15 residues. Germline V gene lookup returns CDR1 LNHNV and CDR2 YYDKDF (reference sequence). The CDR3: CATSSGGTGAGEQFF. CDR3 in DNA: TGTGCCACCAGCAGCGGAGGGACAGGGGCCGGCGAGCAGTTCTTC. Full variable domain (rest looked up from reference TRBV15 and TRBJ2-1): DAMVIQNPRYQVTQFGKPVTLSCSQTLNHNVMYWYQQKSSQAPKLLFHYYDKDFNNEADTPDNFQSRRPNTSFCFLDIRSPGLGDTAMYLCATSSGGTGAGEQFFGPGTRLTVL.

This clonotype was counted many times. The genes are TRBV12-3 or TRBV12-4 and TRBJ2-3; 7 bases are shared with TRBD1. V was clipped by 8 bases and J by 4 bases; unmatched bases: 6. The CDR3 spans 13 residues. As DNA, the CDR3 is TGTGCCAGCGGAACAGGGGTTCCAGATACGCAGTATTTT. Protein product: CASGTGVPDTQYF.

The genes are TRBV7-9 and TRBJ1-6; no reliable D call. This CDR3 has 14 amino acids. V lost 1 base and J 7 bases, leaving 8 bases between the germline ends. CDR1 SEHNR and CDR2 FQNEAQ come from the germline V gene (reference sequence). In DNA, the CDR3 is TGTGCCAGCAGCTTAGTCAGCGGAAATTCACCCCTCCACTTT. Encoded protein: CASSLVSGNSPLHF. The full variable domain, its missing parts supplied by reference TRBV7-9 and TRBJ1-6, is DTGVSQNPRHKITKRGQNVTFRCDPISEHNRLYWYRQTLGQGPEFLTYFQNEAQLEKSRLLSDRFSAERPKGSFSTLEIQRTEQGDSAMYLCASSLVSGNSPLHFGNGTRLTVT.

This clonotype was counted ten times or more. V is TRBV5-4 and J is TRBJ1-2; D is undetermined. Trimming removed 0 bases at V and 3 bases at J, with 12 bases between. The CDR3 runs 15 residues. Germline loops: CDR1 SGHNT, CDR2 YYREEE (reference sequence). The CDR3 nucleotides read TGTGCCAGCAGCTTGGGGTCCCGGGTCGACTATGGCTACACCTTC. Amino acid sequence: CASSLGSRVDYGYTF.

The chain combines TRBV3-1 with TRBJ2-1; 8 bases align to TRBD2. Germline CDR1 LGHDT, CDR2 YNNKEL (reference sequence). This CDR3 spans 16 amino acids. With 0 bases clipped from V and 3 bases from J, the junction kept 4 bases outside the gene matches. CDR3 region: CASSQERTSGYNEQFF. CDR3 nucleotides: TGTGCCAGCAGCCAAGAGAGAACTAGCGGCTACAATGAGCAGTTCTTC.